This record concerns one T cell receptor (beta chain) sequence. This clonotype was seen many times. Its specific antigen is unknown. No much larger clone is present one base from it, and per-base qualities are unavailable. Its CDR3 holds 12 amino acids, cysteine through valine. Only the CDR3 region is kept as DNA, spanning 36 bases read in frame from base 1. CDR1 and CDR2, per the germline V gene, are SGHTS and YDEGEE. The sample's treatment or condition, from its label and the paper: live attenuated yellow fever vaccine strain. PBMCs were isolated from peripheral blood using a standard Ficoll-Paque protocol. Dynabeads CD4 and CD8 positive selection kits were used to isolate CD4 and CD8 T-cell fractions. TriZol was used to extract RNA from bulk PBMCs, CD4 and CD8 fractions, and dextramer-positive and dextramer-negative fractions. This specimen comes from a study of T cells after yellow fever vaccination (dated by TCRdb to about 2019). Regarding the study in general: Libraries from fractions with low cell numbers were prepared with the SMART-Seq v4 Ultra Low Input RNA kit. Bulk TCR alpha and beta repertoires were sequenced longitudinally to track T-cell clones before and after primary and booster YFV17D yellow fever vaccination. Two healthy male donors, one aged 18 to 30 and one aged 30 to 40 years, were included in the cohort. Blood was drawn at multiple timepoints before and after primary and secondary immunization, with bulk PBMC replicates and cell subsets isolated.

TCR cDNA was made using 5'RACE template switching, a step that added a universal primer site and unique molecular identifiers. cDNA synthesis was primed from both the TCR alpha and TCR beta constant segments. Library amplification used two PCR steps, and the second PCR step added sample barcodes and sequencing adapters. Sequencing of the libraries was done on either Illumina HiSeq 2500 (2x100 bp) or NovaSeq (2x150 bp). In the original analysis: Demultiplexing of reads and collapsing into UMI consensus sequences were performed with MIGEC, and V(D)J alignment was carried out with MiXCR. Using edgeR on replicate PBMC samples, clonotypes were called vaccine-responding if FDR was below 0.01 and the log2 fold change was above 5 up to day 15. CD4 or CD8 identity was assigned to each bulk clonotype according to whether the clonotype was present at higher abundance in the sequenced CD4 repertoire or the sequenced CD8 repertoire. Using fastp trimming at Q25 and MiXCR clonotype assembly, TCRdb reanalyzed the public sequencing data and kept in-frame beta chains. Every distinct CDR3 protein forms one entry, paired with its most common genes and DNA. Clone size and V and J calls follow TCRdb, not the original study. Present in this sample are about 170,000 distinct CDR3 sequences, roughly 6.2% of which were seen just once. Nearly 3% of the sample comes from the top ten.

The paper's findings and limits, for the study overall: Because abundant contaminating clonotypes from the bulk population could be contained in FACS-sorted repertoires, computational filtering was required. A small share of clonotypes was detected in both CD4 and CD8 compartments, with the overlap likely arising from convergent recombination. After the booster, most of the clones that had expanded following primary vaccination were detected again (approximately 96% of CD4 and 85% to 90% of CD8), which suggests that memory was broadly maintained. Because only a couple of donors were included in the study, the extent to which the findings can be generalized is limited. The secondary T-cell response was found to be weaker but faster than the primary response, with a peak reached on day 5 rather than on day 15.

Sequencing used CD4+ T cells sorted from PBMCs, obtained on the day of the first yellow fever vaccination. The V gene is TRBV5-8 and the J gene is TRBJ2-7, with 7 bases in between that match TRBD1. This clonotype was obtained from a man younger than 30 who received the YFV17D yellow fever vaccine. This receptor has the CDR3 CASSLGGGAARV. The DNA reads TGTGCCAGCAGCTTGGGAGGGGGCGCCGCCCGAGTC.